A single sample is the source of the 8 T cell receptor beta chains below, sequenced in a study of blood T cell repertoires in COVID-19. Method: immunoSEQ multiplex PCR; TCRdb's copy keeps in-frame clones and lacks some. The profile shows 120,000 to 150,000 clones, around four fifths of them singletons. Sequenced sample: peripheral blood. Receptors originate from a woman in her thirties or forties with active or convalescent COVID-19.

The J gene is TRBJ1-5, the V gene TRBV19, with TRBD1 matching over 7 bases. J lost 5 bases, V lost 4 bases, and 8 bases had no gene match. Germline V gene data show CDR1 as LNHDA and CDR2 as SQIVND (reference sequence). The CDR3 extends over 15 amino acids. The CDR3 DNA reads TGTGCCAGTAGTACAGGGGGAGGAATGGATCAGCCCCAGCATTTT. Translating gives CASSTGGGMDQPQHF.

The V and J genes are TRBV6-6 and TRBJ1-4; no firm D call. The CDR3 has 14 residues. The germline V and J ends were trimmed by 6 bases and 3 bases, with 11 bases remaining between them. The germline V gene encodes CDR1 MNHNY and CDR2 SVGAGI (reference sequence). The CDR3 region has the DNA TGTGCCAGCAGCCGGGGTGGGCCTAATGAAAAACTGTTTTTT. Its protein is CASSRGGPNEKLFF.

The rearrangement uses TRBV27 and TRBJ2-7, with TRBD1 identical over 11 bases. The V gene's germline CDR1 is MNHEY and CDR2 SMNVEV (reference sequence). The CDR3 sequence is 15 residues long. The V and J ends lost 5 bases and 2 bases, in that order; junction bases with no gene match: 5. The CDR3, as DNA: TGTGCCAGCAGTCTCGGACAGGGGGCACCCTACGAGCAGTACTTC. Translation: CASSLGQGAPYEQYF.

This sequence joins TRBV6-2 or TRBV6-3 and TRBJ2-4; TRBD2 might be the D (5 bases). Germline V CDR1 and CDR2: MNHEY, SVGEGT. Trimming shortened V by 0 bases and J by 6 bases, and 6 bases separated the two germline ends. This CDR3 has 13 amino acids. The CDR3 region is CASSYSGINIQYF. The CDR3 coding sequence is TGTGCCAGCAGTTACTCCGGGATAAACATTCAGTACTTC.

The chain employs TRBV5-8 and TRBJ2-1; tentatively, D is TRBD2 (6 bases). This CDR3 is 15 amino acids long. Germline lookup yields CDR1 SGHTS and CDR2 YDEGEE. Trimming pared 4 bases from V and 3 bases from J, leaving 14 bases between. The CDR3 region is CASSTEGRLYNEQFF. DNA of the CDR3: TGTGCCAGCAGCACGGAGGGCAGGCTCTACAATGAGCAGTTCTTC.

Here the CDR3 reads CASSLGPAGEKLFF. The CDR3, as DNA: TGTGCCAGCAGTTTGGGTCCGGCGGGTGAAAAACTGTTTTTT. The chain links TRBV27 to TRBJ1-4, with unresolved D. Deletions cut 3 bases from V and 7 bases from J, with 12 bases between. From germline, CDR1 is MNHEY and CDR2 SMNVEV (reference sequence). The CDR3 consists of 14 residues.

The CDR3 nucleotides read TGTGCCAGCAGCTTACTGGGACTAGCGGGATCCTACAATGAGCAGTTCTTC. Its protein product is CASSLLGLAGSYNEQFF. The chain carries TRBV7-2 and TRBJ2-1, with TRBD2 identical over 13 bases. This CDR3 has 17 amino acids. V was clipped by 2 bases and J by 1 base; unmatched bases: 2. Germline CDR1 reads SGHTA; CDR2 reads FQGNSA.

CDR3 protein: CASSRQGIEAFF. The CDR3 nucleotides are TGTGCCAGCAGCCGACAGGGAATAGAAGCTTTCTTT. V usage is TRBV11-2 and J usage is TRBJ1-1, with 7 bases that match TRBD1. The CDR3 runs 12 residues. Trimming took 5 bases from V and 8 from J; bases not matched to a gene: 5. Germline V gives CDR1 SGHAT, CDR2 FQNNGV. The complete variable domain, with remaining parts taken from reference TRBV11-2 and TRBJ1-1, reads EAGVAQSPRYKIIEKRQSVAFWCNPISGHATLYWYQQILGQGPKLLIQFQNNGVVDDSQLPKDRFSAERLKGVDSTLKIQPAKLEDSAVYLCASSRQGIEAFFGQGTRLTVV.